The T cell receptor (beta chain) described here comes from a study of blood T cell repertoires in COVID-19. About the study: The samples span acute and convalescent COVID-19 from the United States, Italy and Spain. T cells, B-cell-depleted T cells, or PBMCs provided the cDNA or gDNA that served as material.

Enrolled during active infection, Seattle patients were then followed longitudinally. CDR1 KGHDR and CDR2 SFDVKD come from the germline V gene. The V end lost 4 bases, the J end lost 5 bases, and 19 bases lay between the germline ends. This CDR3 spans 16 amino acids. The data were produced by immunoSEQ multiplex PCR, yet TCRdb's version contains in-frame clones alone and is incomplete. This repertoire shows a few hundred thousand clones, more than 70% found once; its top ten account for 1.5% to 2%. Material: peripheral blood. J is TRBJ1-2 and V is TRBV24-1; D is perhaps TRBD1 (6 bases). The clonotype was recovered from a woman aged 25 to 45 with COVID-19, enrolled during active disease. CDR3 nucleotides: TGTGCCACCAGTGAATCGACAGGATCCGTACCATATGGCTACACCTTC. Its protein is CATSESTGSVPYGYTF.